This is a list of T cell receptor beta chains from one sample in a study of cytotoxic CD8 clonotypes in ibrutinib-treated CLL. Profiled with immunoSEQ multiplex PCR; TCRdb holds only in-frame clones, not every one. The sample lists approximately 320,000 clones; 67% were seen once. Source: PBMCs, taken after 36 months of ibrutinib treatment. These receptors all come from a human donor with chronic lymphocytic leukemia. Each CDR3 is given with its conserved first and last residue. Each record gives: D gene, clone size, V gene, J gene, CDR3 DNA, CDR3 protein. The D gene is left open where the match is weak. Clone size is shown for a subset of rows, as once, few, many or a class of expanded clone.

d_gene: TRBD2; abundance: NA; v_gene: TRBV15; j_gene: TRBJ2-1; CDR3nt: TGTGCCACCAGCAGAGATGTGACTAGCGGGGTGGTGGCCAATGAGCAGTTCTTC; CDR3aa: CATSRDVTSGVVANEQFF
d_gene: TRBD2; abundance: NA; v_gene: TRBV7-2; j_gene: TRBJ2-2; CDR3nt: TGTGCCAGCGGGACTAGCGGGAGTGGGCCGGTGAATACGGCCGGGGAGCTGTTTTTT; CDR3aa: CASGTSGSGPVNTAGELFF
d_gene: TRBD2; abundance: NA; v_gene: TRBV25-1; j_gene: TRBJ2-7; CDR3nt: TGTGCCAGCAGTGAACAGACTAGCGGGAGCGACGAGCAGTACTTC; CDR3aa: CASSEQTSGSDEQYF
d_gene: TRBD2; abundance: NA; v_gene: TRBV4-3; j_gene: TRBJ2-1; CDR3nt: TGCGCCAGCAGCCAAGACCGCTCGACTAGCGGGCAGTTCTTC; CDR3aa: CASSQDRSTSGQFF
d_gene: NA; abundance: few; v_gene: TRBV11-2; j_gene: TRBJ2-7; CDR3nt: TGTGCCAGCAGCTTAGGGGGGGTCCCCGAGCAGTACTTC; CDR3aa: CASSLGGVPEQYF
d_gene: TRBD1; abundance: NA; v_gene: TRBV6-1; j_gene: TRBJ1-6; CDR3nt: TGTGCCAGCAGTGAACGGCCGGGACAGGGGATCCCACCCCTCCACTTT; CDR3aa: CASSERPGQGIPPLHF
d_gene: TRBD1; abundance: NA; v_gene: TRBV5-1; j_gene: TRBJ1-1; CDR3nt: TGCGCCAGCAGCTTGCAGGGACAGGGGAACACTGAAGCTTTCTTT; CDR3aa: CASSLQGQGNTEAFF
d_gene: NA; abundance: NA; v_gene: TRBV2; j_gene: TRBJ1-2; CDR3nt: TGTGCCAGCAGTATCCATTTTGGGGGCGCCGGCTATGGCTACACCTTC; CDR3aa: CASSIHFGGAGYGYTF
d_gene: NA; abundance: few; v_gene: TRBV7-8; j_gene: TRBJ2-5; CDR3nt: TGTGCCAGCAGCTTAGTCCGAGGGACCCAGTACTTC; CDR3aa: CASSLVRGTQYF
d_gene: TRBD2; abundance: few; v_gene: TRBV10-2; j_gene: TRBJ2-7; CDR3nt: TGCGCCAGCATCGGACTAGCGTCCTCCTACGAGCAGTACTTC; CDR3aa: CASIGLASSYEQYF
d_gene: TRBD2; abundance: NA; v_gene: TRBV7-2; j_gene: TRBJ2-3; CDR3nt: TGTGCCAGCAGCCAAATACTAGCGGGAGCTAATACGCAGTATTTT; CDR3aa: CASSQILAGANTQYF
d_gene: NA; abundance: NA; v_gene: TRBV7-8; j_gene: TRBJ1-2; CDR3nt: TGTGCCAGCAGCAGGGATACCTATGGCTACACCTTC; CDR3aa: CASSRDTYGYTF
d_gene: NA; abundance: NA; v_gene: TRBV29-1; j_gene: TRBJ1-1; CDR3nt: TGCAGCGGGTGGACCGGGCAACAAGCTTTCTTT; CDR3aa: CSGWTGQQAFF
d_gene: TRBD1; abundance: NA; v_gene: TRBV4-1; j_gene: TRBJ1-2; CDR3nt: TGCGCCAGCAGACAACAGGGACAGGGGGCCTATGGCTACACCTTC; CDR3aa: CASRQQGQGAYGYTF
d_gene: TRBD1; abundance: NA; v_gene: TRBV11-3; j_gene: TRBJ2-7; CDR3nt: TGTGCCAGCAGCTTAGGACAGGGGGCCAACGAGCAGTACTTC; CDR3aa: CASSLGQGANEQYF
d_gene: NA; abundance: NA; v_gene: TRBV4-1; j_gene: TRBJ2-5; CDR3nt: TGCGCCAGCAGCCAAGAGTTTAAGGGGCCCCGAGAGACCCAGTACTTC; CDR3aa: CASSQEFKGPRETQYF
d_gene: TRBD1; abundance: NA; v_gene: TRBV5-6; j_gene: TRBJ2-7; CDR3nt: TGTGCCAGCAATGGACAGGGGGCTTACGAGCAGTACTTC; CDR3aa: CASNGQGAYEQYF
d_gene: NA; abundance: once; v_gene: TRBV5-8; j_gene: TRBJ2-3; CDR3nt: TGTGCCAGCAGTTCAGGGGGGGATACGCAGTATTTT; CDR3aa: CASSSGGDTQYF
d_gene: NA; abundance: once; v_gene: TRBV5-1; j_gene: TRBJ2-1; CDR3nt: TGCGCCAGCAGCTTCACCGGGGTCACCCGTGGTAATGAGCAGTTCTTC; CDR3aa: CASSFTGVTRGNEQFF
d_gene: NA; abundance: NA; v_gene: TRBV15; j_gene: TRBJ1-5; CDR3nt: TGTGCCACCAGCAGAGATTTCCTGGCGGGATATATGAGCAATCAGCCCCAGCATTTT; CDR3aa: CATSRDFLAGYMSNQPQHF
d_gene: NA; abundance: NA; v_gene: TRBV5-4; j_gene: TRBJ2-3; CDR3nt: TGTGCCAGCAGCTCGGGCGGACCCAAGGTAACAGATACGCAGTATTTT; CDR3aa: CASSSGGPKVTDTQYF
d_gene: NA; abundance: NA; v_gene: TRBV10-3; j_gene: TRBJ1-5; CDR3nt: TGTGCCATCAGCCCTGGAGGGGGGGCTGGTCAGCCCCAGCATTTT; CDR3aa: CAISPGGGAGQPQHF
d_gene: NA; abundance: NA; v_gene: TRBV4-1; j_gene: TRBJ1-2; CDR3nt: TGCGCCAGCAGCCAAGTCGGGCGGGCCGACGTTTATGGCTACACCTTC; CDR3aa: CASSQVGRADVYGYTF
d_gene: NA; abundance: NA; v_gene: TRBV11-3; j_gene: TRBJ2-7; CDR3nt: TGTGCCAGCAGCTTAGGTCATTTGGCCTACGAGCAGTACTTC; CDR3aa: CASSLGHLAYEQYF
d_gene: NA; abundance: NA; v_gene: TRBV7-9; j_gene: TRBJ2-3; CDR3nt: TGTGCCAGCCCCAAGGGCACAGATACGCAGTATTTT; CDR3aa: CASPKGTDTQYF
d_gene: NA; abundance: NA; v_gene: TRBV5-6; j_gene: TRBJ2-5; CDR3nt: TGTGCCAGCAGCTTGGGGATGGGGGAGACCCAGTACTTC; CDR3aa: CASSLGMGETQYF
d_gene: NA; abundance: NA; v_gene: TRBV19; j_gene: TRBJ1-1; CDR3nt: TGTGCCAGTAGTGTGGGACACACGAACACTGAAGCTTTCTTT; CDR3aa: CASSVGHTNTEAFF
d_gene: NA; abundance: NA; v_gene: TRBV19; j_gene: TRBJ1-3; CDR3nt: TGTGCCAGTACTCCGACAGACTCTGGAAACACCATATATTTT; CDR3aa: CASTPTDSGNTIYF
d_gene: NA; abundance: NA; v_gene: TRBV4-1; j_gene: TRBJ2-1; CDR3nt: TGCGCCAGCAGCCAAGTAAATCGAGGGTACAATGAGCAGTTCTTC; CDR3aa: CASSQVNRGYNEQFF
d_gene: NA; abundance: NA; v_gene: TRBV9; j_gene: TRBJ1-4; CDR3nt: TGTGCCAGCAACCCAGGACCCCCCTCAGAAAAACTGTTTTTT; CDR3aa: CASNPGPPSEKLFF
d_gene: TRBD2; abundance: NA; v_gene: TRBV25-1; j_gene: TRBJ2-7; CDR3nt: TGTGCCAGCAGTGAAACCGGGCCTAGCGGGAGTATCTACGAGCAGTACTTC; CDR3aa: CASSETGPSGSIYEQYF
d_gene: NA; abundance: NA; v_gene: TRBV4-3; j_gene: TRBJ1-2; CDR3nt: TGCGCCAGCAGCGAAAGCCCAACAGGGTCCGTCTATGGCTACACCTTC; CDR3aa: CASSESPTGSVYGYTF
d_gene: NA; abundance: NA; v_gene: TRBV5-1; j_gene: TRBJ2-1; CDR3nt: TGCGCCAGCAGCTTTAAGGCGGGGTTCTCCTACAATGAGCAGTTCTTC; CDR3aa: CASSFKAGFSYNEQFF
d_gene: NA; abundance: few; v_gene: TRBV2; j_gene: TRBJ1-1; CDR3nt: TGTGCCAGCAGTTCCCCCTCGGGGGCTTTCTTT; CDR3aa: CASSSPSGAFF
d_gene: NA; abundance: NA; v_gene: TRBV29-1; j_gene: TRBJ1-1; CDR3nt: TGCAGCGTTGTTAGGGGCACTGAAGCTTTCTTT; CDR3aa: CSVVRGTEAFF
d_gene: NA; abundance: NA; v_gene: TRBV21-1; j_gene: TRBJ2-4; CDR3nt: TGTGCCAGCAGCTCGGAGCCGGCCAAAAACATTCAGTACTTC; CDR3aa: CASSSEPAKNIQYF
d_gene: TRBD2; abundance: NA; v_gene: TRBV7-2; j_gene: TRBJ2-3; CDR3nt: TGTGCCAGCAGCTTACGACTCCTAGCGGGATCCTACACAGATACGCAGTATTTT; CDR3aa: CASSLRLLAGSYTDTQYF
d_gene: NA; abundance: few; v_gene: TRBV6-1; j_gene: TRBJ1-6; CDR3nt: TGTGCCACGACGACTGACAGTGTTAATTCACCCCTCCACTTT; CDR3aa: CATTTDSVNSPLHF
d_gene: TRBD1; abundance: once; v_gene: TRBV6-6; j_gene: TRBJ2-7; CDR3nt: TGTGCCAGCAGTCGTCCGGACAGGGAATACGAGCAGTACTTC; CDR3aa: CASSRPDREYEQYF
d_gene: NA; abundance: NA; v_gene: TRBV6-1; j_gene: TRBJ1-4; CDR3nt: TGTGCCAGCAGTGAAGCTTGGTTTTTGGGGGAACTGTTTTTT; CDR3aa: CASSEAWFLGELFF
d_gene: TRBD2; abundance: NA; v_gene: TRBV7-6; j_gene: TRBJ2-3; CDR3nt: TGTGCCAGCAGCTTGGGACTAGCGGGAGTCTTTGATACGCAGTATTTT; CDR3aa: CASSLGLAGVFDTQYF
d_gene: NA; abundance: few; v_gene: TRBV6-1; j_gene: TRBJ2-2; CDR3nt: TGTGCCAGCAGCCGACTGGGGACCGGGGAGCTGTTTTTT; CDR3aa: CASSRLGTGELFF
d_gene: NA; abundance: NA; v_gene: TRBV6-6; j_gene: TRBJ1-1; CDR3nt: TGTGCCAGCATACGGACCGGGACGGGGGACACTGAAGCTTTCTTT; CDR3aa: CASIRTGTGDTEAFF
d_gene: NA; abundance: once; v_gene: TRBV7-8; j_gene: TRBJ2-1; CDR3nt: TGTGCCAGCAGCTTAGGTTCAGGGCTGGGGTACAATGAGCAGTTCTTC; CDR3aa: CASSLGSGLGYNEQFF
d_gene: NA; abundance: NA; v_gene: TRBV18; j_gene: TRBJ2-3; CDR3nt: TGTGCCAGCTCACACTTCTCGCCGACAGGCCGCACAGATACGCAGTATTTT; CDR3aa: CASSHFSPTGRTDTQYF
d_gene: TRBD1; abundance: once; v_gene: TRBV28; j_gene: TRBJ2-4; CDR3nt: TGTGCCAGCAGCTTGATAAGACAGGGGCGCGCCAAAAACATTCAGTACTTC; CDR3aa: CASSLIRQGRAKNIQYF
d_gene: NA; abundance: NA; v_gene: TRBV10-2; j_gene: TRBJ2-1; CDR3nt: TGCGCCAGCAGGAGCTCCTACAATGAGCAGTTCTTC; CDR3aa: CASRSSYNEQFF
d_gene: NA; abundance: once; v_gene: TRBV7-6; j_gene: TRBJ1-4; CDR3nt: TGTGCCAGCAGCTTAGATGGGGACACAAATGAAAAACTGTTTTTT; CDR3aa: CASSLDGDTNEKLFF
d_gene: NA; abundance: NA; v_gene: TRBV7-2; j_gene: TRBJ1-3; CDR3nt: TGTGCCAGCAGCTTAGTCCCTGGAAACACCATATATTTT; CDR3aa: CASSLVPGNTIYF
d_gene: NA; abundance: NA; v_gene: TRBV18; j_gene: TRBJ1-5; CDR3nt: TGTGCCAGCTCCCTCGGGGGTTACAATCAGCCCCAGCATTTT; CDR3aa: CASSLGGYNQPQHF
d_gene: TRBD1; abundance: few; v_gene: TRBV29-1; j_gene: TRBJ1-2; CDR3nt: TGCAGCGTTGCGGACAGGGCTGTGGCTAACTATGGCTACACCTTC; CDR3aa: CSVADRAVANYGYTF
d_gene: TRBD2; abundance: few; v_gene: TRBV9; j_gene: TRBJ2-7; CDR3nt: TGTGCCAGCAGCGTAGGGACTAGCGGGGAGCAGTACTTC; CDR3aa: CASSVGTSGEQYF
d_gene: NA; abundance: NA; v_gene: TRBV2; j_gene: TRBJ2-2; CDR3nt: TGTGCCAGCAGTGCTCAGGACAGAAACACCGGGGAGCTGTTTTTT; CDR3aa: CASSAQDRNTGELFF
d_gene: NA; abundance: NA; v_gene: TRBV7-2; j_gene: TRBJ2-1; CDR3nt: TGTGCCAGCAGCCCGCGGACCGTCAATGAGCAGTTCTTC; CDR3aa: CASSPRTVNEQFF
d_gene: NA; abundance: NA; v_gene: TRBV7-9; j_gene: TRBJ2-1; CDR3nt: TGTGCCAGCAGCTTAAGTGTGGTCAATGAGCAGTTCTTC; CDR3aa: CASSLSVVNEQFF
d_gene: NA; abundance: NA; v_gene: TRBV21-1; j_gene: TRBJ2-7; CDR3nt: TGTGCCAGCAGCGCCCGACAGGGCCTCTACGAGCAGTACTTC; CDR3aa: CASSARQGLYEQYF
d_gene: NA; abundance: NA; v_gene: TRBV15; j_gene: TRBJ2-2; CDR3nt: TGTGCCACTCAGGGATCGGTTAACACCGGGGAGCTGTTTTTT; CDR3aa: CATQGSVNTGELFF
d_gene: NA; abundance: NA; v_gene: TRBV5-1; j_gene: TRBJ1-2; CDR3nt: TGCGCCAGCAGCCCCGAGAGGGACACCTCCTATGGCTACACCTTC; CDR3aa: CASSPERDTSYGYTF
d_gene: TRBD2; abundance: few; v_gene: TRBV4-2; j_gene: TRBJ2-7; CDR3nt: TGTGCCAGCAGCCAAACTGGGGGGGGCTCCTACGAGCAGTACTTC; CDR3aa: CASSQTGGGSYEQYF
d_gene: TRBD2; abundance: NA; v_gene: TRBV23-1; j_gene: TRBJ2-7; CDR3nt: TGCGCCAGCAGTCAATCGCGGGTCGGCGGGAGGCTTACGAACGAGCAGTACTTC; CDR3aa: CASSQSRVGGRLTNEQYF